This T cell receptor (beta chain) was recovered during a study of blood T cell repertoires in COVID-19. Study details: There were acute and convalescent COVID-19 samples, and they came from the United States, Italy and Spain. The analysed material was cDNA or gDNA that came from T cells, B-cell-depleted T cells, or PBMCs.

Assay: immunoSEQ multiplex PCR; the TCRdb copy retains only in-frame clones and omits some. The sample contains 270,000 or so clones, approximately 89% of which appear only once. This clone was observed a few times. CDR1 is SGHNT, CDR2 YYREEE, per germline (reference sequence). The CDR3 length is 15 residues. The V segment lost 4 bases and the J segment 5 bases; nucleotides outside the gene matches: 11. Specimen: PBMCs or T cells enriched from blood (not recorded which). This TCR derives from a woman in her thirties or forties with acute COVID-19. The chain has TRBV5-4 and TRBJ2-5; TRBD2 aligns across 7 bases. In nucleotides, the CDR3 is TGTGCCAGCAGCACAAGGGTGGGAGGGCCGGAGACCCAGTACTTC. This codes for CASSTRVGGPETQYF.